This record concerns one T cell receptor (beta chain) sequence. Using immunoSEQ multiplex PCR, the repertoire was profiled, and TCRdb retains in-frame clones only, with some absent. The profile shows approximately 700,000 clones, approximately 73% of them singletons. The sample originates from a study of shared clonotypes between healthy human individuals. The origin of this receptor is a woman between 25 and 40 years old in good health. Sequencing input: memory CD4+ T cells sorted from blood. The subset was: CD45RA-negative fraction.

CDR3 sequence reads: CASSLGPPGQSTDTQYF. The CDR3 DNA follows: TGTGCCAGCAGCTTGGGACCCCCGGGACAGAGCACAGATACGCAGTATTTT. V usage is TRBV5-6 and J usage is TRBJ2-3; TRBD1 agrees at 7 bases. The CDR3 covers 17 residues. Germline values: CDR1 SGHDT, CDR2 YYEEEE. The J segment lost 0 bases and the V segment lost 0 bases, leaving 7 bases of the junction unmatched.